This TCR beta chain appears in the sequencing data of a study of cytomegalovirus exposure and HLA in healthy donors. This clone was observed once. The antigen is undetermined. The length of the CDR3 is 17 residues. Trimming took 5 bases from V and 0 from J; bases not matched to a gene: 8. Germline assignment: CDR1 MDHEN and CDR2 SYDVKM. Study-wide results and limits: In a later analysis, TCR beta V- and J-gene trimming showed a link to a missense DCLRE1C variant. Researchers reported in a later analysis that common viral pathogens appeared linked to several top clusters.

Primers for the PCR totalled 60 Vbeta and 13 Jbeta. TCRdb's copy holds only in-frame clones and misses some; the assay was immunoSEQ multiplex PCR. Altogether 150,000 to 200,000 clones are present, 75% to 85% being singletons, with the ten largest covering around 10%. V and J are TRBV28 and TRBJ2-1; 9 nucleotides match TRBD1. The receptor comes from a man in his fifties in good health and CMV-seropositive. The sequencing sample was made of PBMCs. The CDR3, as DNA: TGTGCCAGCAGTGGGGACAGGGAAGGACACTCCTACAATGAGCAGTTCTTC. Translation gives CASSGDREGHSYNEQFF.